These T cell receptor beta chains were read from a single sample in a study of blood T cell repertoires in COVID-19. Assay used: immunoSEQ multiplex PCR; TCRdb lists only in-frame clones, some missing. In the table there are around 120,000 clones, 75% to 90% of which are singletons. Sample: peripheral blood. These receptors were collected from an elderly woman with acute or convalescent COVID-19. CDR3s include the opening cysteine and the closing phenylalanine or tryptophan. D genes are given only for firm matches. Clone size is given for some rows only: seen once, a few or many times, or a class if the clone is expanded.

abundance | d_gene | j_gene | v_gene | CDR3nt | CDR3aa
- | TRBD1 | TRBJ1-2 | TRBV6-2/TRBV6-3 | TGTGCCAGCAGTTACTCAACAGGGGCCTATGGCTACACCTTC | CASSYSTGAYGYTF
- | - | TRBJ2-1 | TRBV9 | TGTGCCAGCAGCTGGGGGGACGACGAGCAGTTCTTC | CASSWGDDEQFF
- | TRBD1 | TRBJ1-2 | TRBV10-3 | TGTGCCATCAGTGAACCGCTCCAGGGGGCCGGAGGCTACACCTTC | CAISEPLQGAGGYTF
- | - | TRBJ2-7 | TRBV7-9 | TGTGCCAGCAGCTCGCGGGATAGCTACGAGCAGTACTTC | CASSSRDSYEQYF
- | - | TRBJ2-1 | TRBV6-5 | TGTGCCAGCAGCCCGGGGGGCCTCACAAATGAGCAGTTCTTC | CASSPGGLTNEQFF
- | TRBD1 | TRBJ1-2 | TRBV28 | TGTGCCAGCAGTTTAGGGGGACAGGGGGTAAACTATGGCTACACCTTC | CASSLGGQGVNYGYTF
- | - | TRBJ1-2 | TRBV27 | TGTGCCAGCAGTTTACGGGGTGAGCAATACTATGGCTACACCTTC | CASSLRGEQYYGYTF
- | TRBD1 | TRBJ2-7 | TRBV6-5 | TGTGCCAGCAGTTACACCCCAGGGGGTTCCTACGAGCAGTACTTC | CASSYTPGGSYEQYF
- | TRBD1 | TRBJ2-4 | TRBV11-2 | TGTGCCAGCAGTATACAGGGGGCGGCCAAAAACATTCAGTACTTC | CASSIQGAAKNIQYF
- | - | TRBJ2-7 | TRBV7-2 | TGTGCCAGCAGCTTAGAACAGGGGGGGCCCTACGAGCAGTACTTC | CASSLEQGGPYEQYF
- | - | TRBJ2-5 | TRBV4-2 | TGTGCCAGCAGCCTGGGTGAGGCCCAGTACTTC | CASSLGEAQYF
- | - | TRBJ1-2 | TRBV5-1 | TGCGCCAGCAGCTTGGTGGAGGCTGCCTATGGCTACACCTTC | CASSLVEAAYGYTF
few | TRBD2 | TRBJ2-5 | TRBV30 | TGTGCCTGGGCACGGGACTACCTCCAAGAGACCCAGTACTTC | CAWARDYLQETQYF
- | TRBD1 | TRBJ2-7 | TRBV11-2 | TGTGCCAGCAGCGACCCAGGAGGGACAGGGGCCTACGAGCAGTACTTC | CASSDPGGTGAYEQYF
- | TRBD1 | TRBJ1-2 | TRBV5-6 | TGTGCCAGCAGCTTGGGACAGGGAGCTGGCTACACCTTC | CASSLGQGAGYTF
- | TRBD1 | TRBJ1-5 | TRBV11-2 | TGTGCCAGCAGCTTAGGACAGGGCCCGCTTCAGCCCCAGCATTTT | CASSLGQGPLQPQHF
- | - | TRBJ1-6 | TRBV10-3 | TGTGCCACCAAGGAGGGGATGTCACCCCTCCACTTT | CATKEGMSPLHF
- | TRBD1 | TRBJ1-2 | TRBV5-1 | TGCGCCAGCAGTAAAGGGGGCAACTATGGCTACACCTTC | CASSKGGNYGYTF
- | - | TRBJ1-1 | TRBV20-1 | TGCAGTGAAACAGGGAACACTGAAGCTTTCTTT | CSETGNTEAFF
- | TRBD1 | TRBJ1-6 | TRBV6-6 | TGTGCCAGCAGTTCCACAGGGGGAAGTAATTCACCCCTCCACTTT | CASSSTGGSNSPLHF
- | - | TRBJ2-2 | TRBV19 | TGTGCCAGTAGTATCCCCAGGGTGGGGTCCGGGGAGCTGTTTTTT | CASSIPRVGSGELFF
- | - | TRBJ2-7 | TRBV11-2 | TGTGCCAGCAGCTTAGATCGCGGGGGCCTTTACGAGCAGTACTTC | CASSLDRGGLYEQYF
- | - | TRBJ1-5 | TRBV4-2 | TGTGCCAGCAGCCAAGAATGGCAGGTAGACCAGCCCCAGCATTTT | CASSQEWQVDQPQHF
- | TRBD1 | TRBJ1-5 | TRBV18 | TGTGCCAGCTCCGACAGGGACCATAGCAATCAGCCCCAGCATTTT | CASSDRDHSNQPQHF
- | - | TRBJ2-5 | TRBV9 | TGTGCCAGCAGCGTTAGTCCACACCAGGGGCAAGAGACCCAGTACTTC | CASSVSPHQGQETQYF
- | - | TRBJ2-1 | TRBV11-2 | TGTGCCAGCAGCTCTAGCATTGAGCAGTTCTTC | CASSSSIEQFF
- | - | TRBJ1-6 | TRBV15 | TGTGCCACCAGCAGCACAGGGTCTGGCTCACCCCTCCACTTT | CATSSTGSGSPLHF
- | TRBD1 | TRBJ2-1 | TRBV28 | TGTGCCAGCAGCCGGGGGGACAGGGCAAAGAATGAGCAGTTCTTC | CASSRGDRAKNEQFF
- | - | TRBJ2-4 | TRBV7-6 | TGTGCCAGCAGCGCAACATCTTTAGCCAAAAACATTCAGTACTTC | CASSATSLAKNIQYF
once | - | TRBJ1-1 | TRBV24-1 | TGTGCCACCAGTGACCGTCTTCGCCGACACCAGAACACTGAAGCTTTCTTT | CATSDRLRRHQNTEAFF